The 5 T cell receptor beta chains presented below share a single source sample, sequenced in a study of T cell responses to AZD1222 COVID-19 vaccine. Sequenced by immunoSEQ multiplex PCR; TCRdb stores in-frame clones only, minus some. The sample lists more than 140,000 clones; about 91% were seen once. Sequencing used peripheral blood, obtained on day 0 of AZD1222 vaccination. The source is an adult in good health.

This chain joins TRBV7-9 and TRBJ1-3; D is ambiguous. CDR3 length: 15 amino acids. Trimming took 5 bases from V and 4 from J, leaving 15 bases between them. Germline V gene lookup returns CDR1 SEHNR and CDR2 FQNEAQ (reference sequence). The CDR3 here is CASSAPWTKGNTIYF. The CDR3 nucleotides are TGTGCCAGCAGCGCACCCTGGACTAAGGGAAACACCATATATTTT.

The chain links TRBV30 to TRBJ2-1; 13 bases map to TRBD2. V was clipped by 2 bases and J by 10 bases; unmatched bases: 17. The V gene's germline CDR1 is GTSNPN and CDR2 SVGIG (reference sequence). This CDR3 has 18 residues. CDR3 loop: CAWSLFTPGTSGTSEQFF. The DNA of the CDR3 is TGTGCCTGGAGTCTCTTCACGCCCGGGACTAGCGGGACATCAGAGCAGTTCTTC.

V and J are TRBV29-1 and TRBJ2-5; 8 bases are a match to TRBD1. CDR1 SQVTM and CDR2 ANQGSEA come from the germline V gene. CDR3 size: 12 residues. J lost 6 bases, V lost 7 bases, and 7 bases had no gene match. As DNA, the CDR3 is TGCAGCGGCGGACAGGGTGGGAAGACCCAGTACTTC. Translating it yields CSGGQGGKTQYF. Supplemented by reference TRBV29-1 and TRBJ2-5, the full variable domain reads SAVISQKPSRDICQRGTSLTIQCQVDSQVTMMFWYRQQPGQSLTLIATANQGSEATYESGFVIDKFPISRPNLTFSTLTVSNMSPEDSSIYLCSGGQGGKTQYFGPGTRLLVL.

V is TRBV29-1 and J is TRBJ2-1; either TRBD1 or TRBD2 may fit D (5 bases each). The CDR3 contains 12 residues. Looked up from germline, CDR1 is SQVTM and CDR2 is ANQGSEA. V lost 6 bases to trimming and J lost 6 bases, with 12 bases between them. In nucleotides, the CDR3 is TGCAGCGTGGGGGTCCCCGCCAATGAGCAGTTCTTC. It specifies CSVGVPANEQFF.

About this clone: Within the sample, other DNA sequences also encode this same CDR3. The rearrangement links TRBV10-3 to TRBJ1-6, with 7 bases fitting TRBD1. V gave up 6 bases and J gave up 5 bases; unmatched junction bases: 4. The CDR3 runs 14 residues. The germline CDR1 and CDR2 sequences are ENHRY and SYGVKD. CDR3 sequence reads: CAIRGGTDNSPLHF. The CDR3 DNA reads TGTGCCATCAGGGGCGGGACAGATAATTCACCCCTCCACTTT.